The 30 T cell receptor beta chains given below trace back to one sample, sequenced in a study of somatic mutations in cytotoxic T cells in rheumatoid arthritis. Measured with immunoSEQ multiplex PCR; TCRdb has only the in-frame clones, and not every one. The profile covers about 9,200 clones, with roughly 79% appearing a single time and 36% taken by the ten largest. Sequenced material: CD8+ T cells sorted from blood. All receptors come from an adult with rheumatoid arthritis.

The chain employs TRBV10-3 and TRBJ2-7; TRBD2 agrees at 11 bases. With V trimmed by 6 bases and J by 8 bases, 18 bases remained unmatched. The germline V gene encodes CDR1 ENHRY and CDR2 SYGVKD. The CDR3 contains 17 residues. CDR3 residues: CAIREPLDASGRIQQYF. The CDR3 DNA sequence: TGTGCCATCAGGGAACCTCTGGATGCTAGCGGGAGGATTCAGCAGTACTTC.

This clone has just a few counts. The rearrangement joins TRBV18 to TRBJ1-1; a possible D gene is TRBD1 (6 bases). Germline-derived CDR1 and CDR2 are KGHSH and LQKENI. The CDR3 is made up of 15 amino acids. With 3 bases removed from V and 0 bases from J, the gap between germline ends came to 11 bases. CDR3 sequence reads: CASSPVGGVNTEAFF. DNA for the CDR3: TGTGCCAGCTCACCCGTAGGGGGTGTGAACACTGAAGCTTTCTTT.

This sequence joins TRBV14 and TRBJ2-5, with D unclear. Germline V gene data show CDR1 as SGHDN and CDR2 as FVKESK. The V gene lost 0 bases and the J gene lost 7 bases, with 24 bases spanning the gap. The CDR3 length is 18 residues. The CDR3 sequence: CASSQEGSQNTVVGTQYF. The DNA for the CDR3 is TGTGCCAGCAGCCAAGAAGGGTCGCAGAATACTGTGGTGGGGACCCAGTACTTC.

The V call is TRBV27, the J call TRBJ2-2; D is unclear. Between the trimmed V and J ends, which lost 3 bases and 3 bases, there was a span of 17 bases. CDR1 is MNHEY and CDR2 is SMNVEV in the germline V gene (reference sequence). The CDR3 extends over 17 amino acids. The CDR3 nucleotides read TGTGCCAGCAGTTTCTCGTCGCACTCGTCTTACACCGGGGAGCTGTTTTTT. Translation gives CASSFSSHSSYTGELFF.

The CDR3 DNA reads TGTGCCAGCAGCCTCCGCGGCGCCAATGAGCAGTTCTTC. This encodes CASSLRGANEQFF. The chain couples TRBV5-6 to TRBJ2-1, with D unresolved. With 4 bases removed from V and 6 bases from J, the gap between germline ends came to 11 bases. The CDR3 has 13 residues. Per germline, CDR1 SGHDT and CDR2 YYEEEE. The variable domain in full, with the rest retrieved from reference TRBV5-6 and TRBJ2-1, is DAGVTQSPTHLIKTRGQQVTLRCSPKSGHDTVSWYQQALGQGPQFIFQYYEEEERQRGNFPDRFSGHQFPNYSSELNVNALLLGDSALYLCASSLRGANEQFFGPGTRLTVL.

The chain couples TRBV25-1 to TRBJ1-2, with 10 nucleotides matching TRBD1. The trim removed 5 bases at V and 8 bases at J, leaving 11 bases unmatched. CDR3 length: 15 amino acids. The germline gives CDR1 MGHDK, CDR2 SYGVNS. In nucleotides, the CDR3 is TGTGCCAGCAGTTCCTCAGGGACAGGGGCTAACGGCTACACCTTC. Translated: CASSSSGTGANGYTF.

The chain uses TRBV28 and TRBJ2-3; the match to TRBD1 covers 7 bases. Trimming removed 5 bases from V and 0 bases from J; junction bases left unmatched: 8. The germline V gene has CDR1 MDHEN and CDR2 SYDVKM. The length of the CDR3 is 16 residues. The DNA for the CDR3 is TGTGCCAGCAGTACTAATCGGGACAGTAGCACAGATACGCAGTATTTT. This translates into CASSTNRDSSTDTQYF. The variable domain in full, completed from reference TRBV28 and TRBJ2-3, reads DVKVTQSSRYLVKRTGEKVFLECVQDMDHENMFWYRQDPGLGLRLIYFSYDVKMKEKGDIPEGYSVSREKKERFSLILESASTNQTSMYLCASSTNRDSSTDTQYFGPGTRLTVL.

The chain couples TRBV5-1 to TRBJ2-3; TRBD2 agrees at 7 bases. The CDR3 sequence is 15 residues long. Trimming removed 4 bases from V and 0 bases from J; junction bases left unmatched: 5. The germline CDR1 and CDR2 sequences are SGHRS and YFSETQ. CDR3 in DNA: TGCGCCAGCAGCCCGGGACTAACAAGCACAGATACGCAGTATTTT. As protein: CASSPGLTSTDTQYF.

This rearrangement joins TRBV7-6 to TRBJ2-7, with D unresolved. This CDR3 contains 13 residues. Deletions cut 3 bases from V and 4 bases from J, with 10 bases between. Looked up from germline, CDR1 is SGHVS and CDR2 is FNYEAQ. The CDR3 DNA reads as TGTGCCAGCAGCTTTGATCCAGGATACGAGCAGTACTTC. The encoded protein is CASSFDPGYEQYF.

The V gene is TRBV10-3, the J gene TRBJ2-3; D is perhaps TRBD1 (5 bases). The CDR3 runs to 13 residues. Germline-derived CDR1 and CDR2 are ENHRY and SYGVKD. The ends were cut back, 3 bases at V and 4 bases at J, with 8 bases in the middle. The CDR3 reads CAISEGVADTQYF. In nucleotides, the CDR3 is TGTGCCATCAGTGAAGGGGTCGCAGATACGCAGTATTTT.

The CDR3: CASSQDLSGGYTGELFF. The CDR3, as DNA: TGCGCCAGCAGCCAAGATTTATCCGGGGGATACACCGGGGAGCTGTTTTTT. The chain has TRBV4-3 and TRBJ2-2; possibly TRBD2 for D (6 bases). Germline CDR1 LGHNA, CDR2 YSLEER. The V end lost 0 bases, the J end lost 3 bases, and 14 bases lay between the germline ends. CDR3 length: 17 amino acids.

The chain is built from TRBV28 and TRBJ2-3, with 7 nucleotides matching TRBD1. The CDR3 has 17 amino acids. Trimming cost V 4 bases and J 8 bases; bases outside gene matches: 18. The germline V gene has CDR1 MDHEN and CDR2 SYDVKM. The CDR3 spells CASSSPPETGTWGTQYF. The CDR3 DNA reads TGTGCCAGCAGTTCCCCGCCCGAGACAGGGACCTGGGGTACGCAGTATTTT.

This clone has only a few counts. The CDR3 loop is CASSAGRRDTYGYTF. CDR3 DNA: TGTGCCAGCAGCGCTGGTAGGCGAGACACATATGGCTACACCTTC. J is TRBJ1-2 and V is TRBV9; D is unresolved. Germline CDR1 and CDR2: SGDLS and YYNGEE. The CDR3 sequence is 15 residues long. V lost 3 bases and J 5 bases, leaving 17 bases between the germline ends. Full variable domain (outside the CDR3, taken from reference TRBV9 and TRBJ1-2): DSGVTQTPKHLITATGQRVTLRCSPRSGDLSVYWYQQSLDQGLQFLIQYYNGEERAKGNILERFSAQQFPDLHSELNLSSLELGDSALYFCASSAGRRDTYGYTFGSGTRLTVV.

This chain joins TRBV7-9 and TRBJ1-1, with a weak D call TRBD1 (6 bases). Trimming took 5 bases from V and 1 from J, leaving 14 bases between them. Germline-derived CDR1 and CDR2 are SEHNR and FQNEAQ (reference sequence). This CDR3 spans 15 amino acids. CDR3 residues: CASSAIQGGNTEAFF. The CDR3 region has the DNA TGTGCCAGCAGCGCAATACAGGGTGGGAACACTGAAGCTTTCTTT. Based on the CDR3 plus reference TRBV7-9 and TRBJ1-1, the full variable domain is DTGVSQNPRHKITKRGQNVTFRCDPISEHNRLYWYRQTLGQGPEFLTYFQNEAQLEKSRLLSDRFSAERPKGSFSTLEIQRTEQGDSAMYLCASSAIQGGNTEAFFGQGTRLTVV.

The chain carries TRBV29-1 and TRBJ2-2; no clear D. The V and J ends lost 6 bases and 6 bases respectively, with 14 bases between them. The CDR3 is 13 amino acids. CDR1 and CDR2 from the germline V gene are SQVTM and ANQGSEA. CDR3 nucleotide sequence: TGCAGCGTGCTGACCAAGGGTCCCGGGGAGCTGTTTTTT. It specifies CSVLTKGPGELFF.

The chain employs TRBV6-4 and TRBJ1-1, with D unresolved. Germline CDR1 MRHNA, CDR2 SNTAGT. The V gene lost 3 bases and the J gene lost 3 bases, with 8 bases spanning the gap. The CDR3 spans 13 residues. The CDR3 bases are TGTGCCAGCAGTGAGGAGTTGCACACTGAAGCTTTCTTT. It is translated as CASSEELHTEAFF.

This chain links TRBV5-4 with TRBJ2-7, with 7 bases matching TRBD2. Losses at the gene ends were 0 bases for V and 3 bases for J; bases not matched to a gene: 3. The germline CDR1 and CDR2 sequences are SGHNT and YYREEE (reference sequence). The CDR3 is 14 amino acids. CDR3 nucleotide sequence: TGTGCCAGCAGCTTGGATTGGGAGGGCTACGAGCAGTACTTC. Its protein is CASSLDWEGYEQYF.

The rearrangement links TRBV4-2 to TRBJ2-3; 12 bases line up with TRBD2. The CDR3 sequence is 16 residues long. V was clipped by 0 bases and J by 6 bases; unmatched bases: 4. Germline assignment: CDR1 LGHNA and CDR2 YNFKEQ. CDR3: CASSQDLAGGTDTQYF. In DNA, the CDR3 is TGTGCCAGCAGCCAAGATCTAGCGGGGGGGACGGATACGCAGTATTTT.

The chain joins TRBV9 to TRBJ2-3; possibly TRBD2 for D (5 bases). CDR1 and CDR2 from the germline V gene are SGDLS and YYNGEE. The ends were cut back, 3 bases at V and 2 bases at J, with 16 bases in the middle. This CDR3 is built from 16 residues. The CDR3 sequence is CASSALGEAFTDTQYF. CDR3 nucleotide sequence: TGTGCCAGCAGCGCCCTCGGGGAAGCCTTCACAGATACGCAGTATTTT.

The gene calls are TRBV19 and TRBJ1-2; D is undetermined. The ends were cut back, 3 bases at V and 6 bases at J, with 14 bases in the middle. This CDR3 spans 14 amino acids. Per germline, CDR1 LNHDA and CDR2 SQIVND (reference sequence). CDR3 residues: CASSIRGAGDGYTF. CDR3 bases: TGTGCCAGTAGTATCCGGGGAGCGGGCGATGGCTACACCTTC.

The CDR3 bases are TGCGCCAGCAGCTTGACGTCGGCCGGGACCGATGAGCAGTTCTTC. The encoded protein is CASSLTSAGTDEQFF. V is TRBV5-1 and J is TRBJ2-1, with D perhaps TRBD1 or TRBD2 (5 bases each). Trimming removed 1 base at V and 8 bases at J, with 16 bases between. From germline, CDR1 is SGHRS and CDR2 YFSETQ. The CDR3 contains 15 residues.

This chain joins TRBV27 and TRBJ2-7; no clear D. This CDR3 has 15 amino acids. The ends were cut back, 6 bases at V and 2 bases at J, with 17 bases in the middle. Germline loops: CDR1 MNHEY, CDR2 SMNVEV (reference sequence). The CDR3 reads CASSPLMGNTYEQYF. The CDR3 region has the DNA TGTGCCAGCAGCCCGCTTATGGGCAACACCTACGAGCAGTACTTC.

This chain connects TRBV5-1 to TRBJ2-7; D may be TRBD2 (6 bases). The CDR3 covers 16 residues. V lost 1 base, J lost 6 bases, and 20 bases lay in between. Germline CDR1 and CDR2: SGHRS and YFSETQ. The CDR3 region is CASSLRSGEKFAEQYF. For the CDR3, the DNA is TGCGCCAGCAGCTTGAGGTCGGGGGAGAAATTCGCCGAGCAGTACTTC. The full variable domain, completed using reference TRBV5-1 and TRBJ2-7, is KAGVTQTPRYLIKTRGQQVTLSCSPISGHRSVSWYQQTPGQGLQFLFEYFSETQRNKGNFPGRFSGRQFSNSRSEMNVSTLELGDSALYLCASSLRSGEKFAEQYFGPGTRLTVT.

This chain's CDR3 is CASSLSSGDTSTDTQYF. The CDR3, as DNA: TGTGCCAGCAGTTTATCGAGTGGGGATACTAGCACAGATACGCAGTATTTT. The V and J genes are TRBV27 and TRBJ2-3, with D uncertain. Germline-derived CDR1 and CDR2 are MNHEY and SMNVEV (reference sequence). CDR3 length: 17 amino acids. V was pared by 0 bases and J by 0 bases, with 13 bases between.

The chain recombines TRBV2 with TRBJ2-7; 14 bases align to TRBD2. CDR1 is SNHLY, CDR2 FYNNEI, per germline. Germline trimming cut 2 bases from V and 0 bases from J; bases unmatched to any gene: 3. This CDR3 contains 17 residues. The CDR3 DNA reads as TGTGCCAGCAGTGAAAGGACTAGCGGGGGGTTCTCCTACGAGCAGTACTTC. Translating gives CASSERTSGGFSYEQYF.

The V and J genes are TRBV27 and TRBJ2-3; D is perhaps TRBD1 (5 bases). Germline values: CDR1 MNHEY, CDR2 SMNVEV (reference sequence). The V end lost 3 bases, the J end lost 4 bases, and 14 bases lay between the germline ends. CDR3 length: 15 amino acids. CDR3 region: CASSFATALSDTQYF. The CDR3 DNA reads as TGTGCCAGCAGTTTTGCGACAGCGTTGTCAGATACGCAGTATTTT.

The sample holds a few counts of this clone. The chain uses TRBV19 and TRBJ1-5; 7 bases fit TRBD1. There are 16 residues in the CDR3. Germline CDR1 and CDR2: LNHDA and SQIVND (reference sequence). Trimming at V came to 2 bases and at J to 6 bases, leaving 10 bases not matched to a gene. CDR3 DNA: TGTGCCAGTAGTATACCAAGACAGGGACTATCTCAGCCCCAGCATTTT. Translating it yields CASSIPRQGLSQPQHF.

This chain links TRBV14 with TRBJ2-7; TRBD2 matches at 9 bases. The junction had 3 bases not matched to a gene; V was cut back by 1 base and J by 2 bases. The CDR3 contains 15 residues. CDR1 SGHDN and CDR2 FVKESK come from the germline V gene. The CDR3 protein is CASSQATSGAYEQYF. The CDR3 DNA is TGTGCCAGCAGCCAAGCGACTAGCGGAGCCTACGAGCAGTACTTC. The whole variable domain, filled in from reference TRBV14 and TRBJ2-7, reads EAGVTQFPSHSVIEKGQTVTLRCDPISGHDNLYWYRRVMGKEIKFLLHFVKESKQDESGMPNNRFLAERTGGTYSTLKVQPAELEDSGVYFCASSQATSGAYEQYFGPGTRLTVT.

J is TRBJ2-1 and V is TRBV6-5; 7 bases map to TRBD2. The germline gives CDR1 MNHEY, CDR2 SVGAGI. Unmatched junction bases numbered 8, after V lost 4 bases and J lost 5 bases. The CDR3 is 15 residues long. CDR3 amino acids: CASSSLADINNEQFF. The CDR3 bases are TGTGCCAGCAGTTCTCTAGCGGACATAAACAATGAGCAGTTCTTC.

This rearrangement joins TRBV4-1 to TRBJ1-2, with D maybe TRBD1 (5 bases). Germline values: CDR1 MGHRA, CDR2 YSYEKL. The CDR3 extends over 15 amino acids. V gave up 4 bases and J gave up 4 bases, with 16 bases separating them. CDR3 nucleotide sequence: TGCGCCAGCAGCCTGGATAGGGGCGCATCCTATGGCTACACCTTC. This translates into CASSLDRGASYGYTF.